This TCR beta chain was found in a study of blood T cell repertoires in COVID-19. Study summary: Material from acute and convalescent COVID-19 was sourced from the United States, Italy and Spain.

Assignments of participants to cohorts depended upon their own reported clinical history. Recovered status in Cohort 3 required two negative PCRs, clearance, or symptom resolution. The CDR3 length is 14 residues. Losses at the gene ends were 7 bases for V and 3 bases for J; bases not matched to a gene: 5. Per germline, CDR1 WSHSY and CDR2 SAAADI. The repertoire was sequenced with immunoSEQ multiplex PCR; TCRdb's copy has only in-frame clones and lacks some. The sample gives roughly 400,000 clones, under 90% of which show up once; about 1.7% is in the top ten. The chain employs TRBV10-2 and TRBJ1-5; 8 nucleotides agree with TRBD1. The sample taken for sequencing was PBMCs or T cells enriched from blood (not recorded which). The source of this sequence is a woman younger than 45 who had recovered from COVID-19. In DNA form, the CDR3 reads TGCGCCAGCACTGGACAGGGAACCAATCAGCCCCAGCATTTT. Its protein product is CASTGQGTNQPQHF.